Each of the 30 T cell receptor beta chains below was sequenced from the same sample in a study of blood T cell repertoires in COVID-19. The method was immunoSEQ multiplex PCR; TCRdb's version includes in-frame clones alone and lacks a portion of them. Among some 50,000 clones listed, roughly nine tenths were seen once. The material sequenced was peripheral blood. The receptors here all came from a man aged 55 to 70 with acute or convalescent COVID-19.

This rearrangement joins TRBV11-2 to TRBJ2-7; 9 bases agree with TRBD1. The CDR3 is 16 residues long. Germline V lookup: CDR1 SGHAT, CDR2 FQNNGV. With V trimmed by 5 bases and J by 2 bases, 10 bases remained unmatched. The CDR3, as DNA: TGTGCCAGCAGCCCGGGGGTCCGGGACAGGGCCTACGAGCAGTACTTC. Protein product: CASSPGVRDRAYEQYF.

The chain combines TRBV7-9 with TRBJ2-7; TRBD2 matches at 9 bases. Losses at the gene ends were 2 bases for V and 3 bases for J; bases not matched to a gene: 5. The CDR3 totals 15 residues. Germline V gives CDR1 SEHNR, CDR2 FQNEAQ (reference sequence). CDR3: CASSLPGGGDYEQYF. In DNA, the CDR3 is TGTGCCAGCAGCTTACCCGGCGGGGGGGACTACGAGCAGTACTTC.

The chain combines TRBV4-2 with TRBJ1-6, with 7 bases aligning to TRBD1. Losses at the gene ends were 1 base for V and 8 bases for J; bases not matched to a gene: 17. CDR3 length equals 19 residues. Germline V gene lookup returns CDR1 LGHNA and CDR2 YNFKEQ. The CDR3 DNA is TGTGCCAGCAGCCAAGGGTTGGGACAACCGGGACAGAGAGATTCACCCCTCCACTTT. Translation: CASSQGLGQPGQRDSPLHF.

The chain recombines TRBV4-1 with TRBJ2-5; no clear D gene. Trimming left V 1 base short and J 2 bases short, with 11 bases between. CDR1 and CDR2 from the germline V gene are MGHRA and YSYEKL. CDR3 length: 15 residues. CDR3 nucleotide sequence: TGCGCCAGCAGCCAAGTATACACTATTCAAGAGACCCAGTACTTC. Amino acid sequence: CASSQVYTIQETQYF.

The chain couples TRBV2 to TRBJ1-2; D not resolved. Germline CDR1 reads SNHLY; CDR2 reads FYNNEI. Trimming took 3 bases from V and 5 from J, leaving 7 bases between them. This CDR3 contains 12 residues. CDR3 sequence reads: CASSEEGYGYTF. The CDR3 DNA follows: TGTGCCAGCAGTGAGGAGGGATATGGCTACACCTTC.

This chain joins TRBV3-1 (or the pseudogene TRBV3-2) and TRBJ2-1; maybe TRBD1 (6 bases). The V gene lost 3 bases and the J gene lost 10 bases, with 22 bases spanning the gap. Looked up from germline, CDR1 is LGHDT and CDR2 is YNNKEL (reference sequence). The CDR3 is 16 amino acids. The CDR3 sequence: CASSQGATTQWGEQFF. CDR3 DNA: TGTGCCAGCAGCCAGGGGGCAACCACCCAATGGGGGGAGCAGTTCTTC.

The rearrangement links TRBV21-1 to TRBJ1-5; the D call in the table, TRBD1, was not verified against the DNA. TRBV21-1 is a documented pseudogene. The CDR3 runs 16 residues. The CDR3 region is CASSTDRVHSNQPQHF. The CDR3 DNA is TGTGCCAGCAGTACGGACAGGGTCCATAGCAATCAGCCCCAGCATTTT.

The rearrangement links TRBV28 to TRBJ1-2; 11 bases map to TRBD1. Germline trimming cut 3 bases from V and 4 bases from J; bases unmatched to any gene: 4. CDR1 is MDHEN, CDR2 SYDVKM, per germline. This CDR3 has 15 amino acids. CDR3 amino acids: CASSFPGTGGYGYTF. CDR3 nucleotides: TGTGCCAGCAGTTTTCCGGGGACAGGGGGCTATGGCTACACCTTC.

V and J are TRBV30 and TRBJ1-1; TRBD1 might be the D (5 bases). Deletions cut 2 bases from V and 7 bases from J, with 11 bases between. Germline-derived CDR1 and CDR2 are GTSNPN and SVGIG (reference sequence). CDR3 length equals 12 residues. For the CDR3, the DNA is TGTGCCTGGAGTCCCTTCGGGGGTGAAGCTTTCTTT. Translation: CAWSPFGGEAFF. Using reference TRBV30 and TRBJ1-1 for the parts outside the CDR3, the full variable domain is SQTIHQWPATLVQPVGSPLSLECTVEGTSNPNLYWYRQAAGRGLQLLFYSVGIGQISSEVPQNLSASRPQDRQFILSSKKLLLSDSGFYLCAWSPFGGEAFFGQGTRLTVV.

The V call is TRBV6-5, the J call TRBJ1-4; D unclear. This CDR3 comprises 15 residues. CDR1 and CDR2 (germline): MNHEY, SVGAGI. The V end was cut by 0 bases, the J end by 5 bases, with 10 bases between. CDR3 bases: TGTGCCAGCAGTTACTCGCTGTGGGCGAATGAAAAACTGTTTTTT. Amino acids: CASSYSLWANEKLFF.

The genes are TRBV7-2 and TRBJ2-7, with D unclear. Trimming stripped 0 bases from V and 2 bases from J, with 8 bases between. Germline V gene sequence: CDR1 SGHTA, CDR2 FQGNSA. CDR3 length: 14 amino acids. The CDR3 sequence is CASSLAQIAYEQYF. CDR3 nucleotide sequence: TGTGCCAGCAGCTTAGCGCAGATCGCCTACGAGCAGTACTTC.

The chain combines TRBV13 with TRBJ1-2; TRBD1 matches 8 bases. This CDR3 comprises 15 residues. The germline V gene encodes CDR1 PRHDT and CDR2 FYEKMQ (reference sequence). The V and J ends lost 3 bases and 3 bases, in that order; junction bases with no gene match: 6. The CDR3 loop is CASSLTGAGDYGYTF. The DNA of the CDR3 is TGTGCCAGCAGCTTGACAGGGGCCGGGGACTATGGCTACACCTTC.

CDR3 protein: CASSPRTGGRELFF. The CDR3 DNA reads TGTGCCAGCAGCCCTAGGACAGGGGGTCGGGAGCTGTTTTTT. The J gene is TRBJ2-2, the V gene TRBV7-2; 10 positions agree with TRBD1. The CDR3 runs 14 residues. Germline values: CDR1 SGHTA, CDR2 FQGNSA. V lost 5 bases and J lost 9; bases outside the gene matches: 6.

The chain couples TRBV5-4 to TRBJ1-6; TRBD1 matches 8 bases. The CDR3 spans 14 residues. Germline V gene sequence: CDR1 SGHNT, CDR2 YYREEE (reference sequence). J lost 7 bases, V lost 3 bases, and 3 bases had no gene match. The CDR3 bases are TGTGCCAGCAGCTCGCAGGGGGCCAATTCACCCCTCCACTTT. Its protein is CASSSQGANSPLHF.

The CDR3 DNA reads as TGTGCCAGCAGCTCCAGGGCTAACACCGGGGAGCTGTTTTTT. Its protein product is CASSSRANTGELFF. This chain uses TRBV5-8 with TRBJ2-2; D possibly corresponds to TRBD1 (5 bases). The ends were cut back, 3 bases at V and 2 bases at J, with 8 bases in the middle. This CDR3 spans 14 amino acids. Germline V CDR1 and CDR2: SGHTS, YDEGEE.

This clone was counted only a few times. The chain combines TRBV7-8 with TRBJ1-2; D may be TRBD1 (5 bases). Germline V CDR1 and CDR2: SGHVS, FQNEAQ. V lost 1 base to trimming and J lost 4 bases, with 10 bases between them. The CDR3 contains 14 residues. The DNA for the CDR3 is TGTGCCAGCAGCTTAGAACAGGCTGCCTATGGCTACACCTTC. This gives the protein CASSLEQAAYGYTF.

The chain combines TRBV7-2 with TRBJ2-7; D may be TRBD1 (5 bases). This CDR3 contains 15 residues. Germline V gene sequence: CDR1 SGHTA, CDR2 FQGNSA. Trimming took off 1 base at V and 4 bases at J, with 14 bases between the two ends. DNA for the CDR3: TGTGCCAGCAGCTTAGATAGGGGTTGGGCTTACGAGCAGTACTTC. It specifies CASSLDRGWAYEQYF.

The chain recombines TRBV6-1 with TRBJ1-5, with 7 positions matching TRBD1. CDR3 length: 14 residues. Trimming removed 2 bases from V and 6 bases from J; junction bases left unmatched: 4. Germline values: CDR1 MNHNS, CDR2 SASEGT. The CDR3 sequence: CASSERAGGQPQHF. The CDR3 DNA reads TGTGCCAGCAGTGAACGGGCAGGGGGTCAGCCCCAGCATTTT.

The chain carries TRBV24-1 and TRBJ1-2, with D possibly matching TRBD1 (5 bases). Germline loops: CDR1 KGHDR, CDR2 SFDVKD. The CDR3 sequence is 14 residues long. The V and J ends lost 6 bases and 2 bases respectively, with 12 bases between them. In nucleotides, the CDR3 is TGTGCCACCAGTTTTGGGGGGAGAAACTATGGCTACACCTTC. Translated: CATSFGGRNYGYTF.

V gene TRBV5-1 combines with J gene TRBJ2-7; 8 bases are a match to TRBD1. The CDR3 has 14 amino acids. From germline, CDR1 is SGHRS and CDR2 YFSETQ. The V gene end was trimmed by 0 bases and the J gene end by 7 bases; junction bases not matched to a gene: 6. The DNA for the CDR3 is TGCGCCAGCAGCTTGGGACAGGGGCTAAAGGAGCAGTACTTC. Translation gives CASSLGQGLKEQYF.

The chain combines TRBV6-5 with TRBJ1-5; D might be TRBD1 (5 bases). Per the germline V gene, CDR1 is MNHEY and CDR2 is SVGAGI. Trimming took off 0 bases at V and 5 bases at J, with 8 bases between the two ends. This CDR3 is 14 amino acids long. Written as DNA, the CDR3 is TGTGCCAGCAGTTACTCGGTAGGGGATCAGCCCCAGCATTTT. Translated: CASSYSVGDQPQHF.

J is TRBJ2-7 and V is TRBV10-3; possible D gene TRBD2, 6 bases. This CDR3 contains 13 residues. Germline CDR1 is ENHRY and CDR2 is SYGVKD. Trimming stripped 4 bases from V and 1 base from J, with 8 bases between. CDR3 DNA sequence: TGTGCCATCAGTGGGGGGACTTCCTACGAGCAGTACTTC. Protein: CAISGGTSYEQYF.

J is TRBJ2-7 and V is TRBV5-1; D unresolved. The CDR3 length is 12 residues. V gave up 5 bases and J gave up 0 bases, with 6 bases separating them. CDR1 is SGHRS and CDR2 is YFSETQ in the germline V gene. The CDR3 DNA follows: TGCGCCAGCAGTTTCGGCTCCTACGAGCAGTACTTC. Protein: CASSFGSYEQYF.

The chain links TRBV19 to TRBJ1-6; 8 nucleotides agree with TRBD1. The V segment lost 8 bases and the J segment 14 bases; nucleotides outside the gene matches: 14. In germline, CDR1 is LNHDA, CDR2 SQIVND (reference sequence). CDR3 size: 14 residues. CDR3 region: CASSQPGQEVSLHF. The CDR3 nucleotides read TGTGCCAGTTCCCAACCGGGACAGGAGGTATCCCTCCACTTT.

CDR3 sequence (DNA): TGTGCCAGCTCACCAGGCCAGGTCGAAGAAGCTTTCTTT. It encodes CASSPGQVEEAFF. The chain is built from TRBV18 and TRBJ1-1; D ambiguous. Germline CDR1 and CDR2: KGHSH and LQKENI. V lost 2 bases to trimming and J lost 8 bases, with 12 bases between them. The CDR3 loop spans 13 amino acids.

This rearrangement joins TRBV5-1 to TRBJ2-5; D is unresolved. This CDR3 has 14 amino acids. The V end was cut by 4 bases, the J end by 7 bases, with 17 bases between. Germline CDR1 is SGHRS and CDR2 is YFSETQ. DNA of the CDR3: TGCGCCAGCAGCGGTGCTCAGCTGTCGGGGACCCAGTACTTC. It specifies CASSGAQLSGTQYF.

The chain is built from TRBV7-8 and TRBJ2-3, with 8 positions matching TRBD2. The germline gives CDR1 SGHVS, CDR2 FQNEAQ. The CDR3 runs to 15 residues. The J segment lost 7 bases and the V segment lost 11 bases, leaving 17 bases of the junction unmatched. CDR3 in DNA: TGTGCCTCCCGGGGTAGCGGGGCCCCGGCGAATACGCAGTATTTT. Amino acid sequence: CASRGSGAPANTQYF.

This sequence joins TRBV30 and TRBJ1-5, with D possibly TRBD1 on 6 matching bases. The V and J ends lost 5 bases and 3 bases respectively, with 11 bases between them. There are 13 residues in the CDR3. Per germline, CDR1 GTSNPN and CDR2 SVGIG (reference sequence). CDR3: CAWSTGTNQPQHF. The CDR3 DNA sequence: TGTGCCTGGTCGACAGGAACCAATCAGCCCCAGCATTTT.

V gene TRBV9 combines with J gene TRBJ2-3; TRBD2 is a possible D gene (7 bases). Trimming left V 0 bases short and J 2 bases short, with 10 bases between. The CDR3 has 15 amino acids. Germline CDR1 is SGDLS and CDR2 is YYNGEE. The CDR3 DNA reads TGTGCCAGCAGCGTAGGCGGGGGCCTCACAGATACGCAGTATTTT. It yields the protein CASSVGGGLTDTQYF.

This clone was detected a few times. The chain is built from TRBV5-1 and TRBJ1-5; 8 bases are a match to TRBD1. J was trimmed by 2 bases and V by 4 bases; bases with no gene match: 5. This CDR3 contains 15 residues. Germline loops: CDR1 SGHRS, CDR2 YFSETQ. The CDR3 loop reads CASSPWTGRNQPQHF. For the CDR3, the DNA is TGCGCCAGCAGCCCCTGGACAGGGCGCAATCAGCCCCAGCATTTT.